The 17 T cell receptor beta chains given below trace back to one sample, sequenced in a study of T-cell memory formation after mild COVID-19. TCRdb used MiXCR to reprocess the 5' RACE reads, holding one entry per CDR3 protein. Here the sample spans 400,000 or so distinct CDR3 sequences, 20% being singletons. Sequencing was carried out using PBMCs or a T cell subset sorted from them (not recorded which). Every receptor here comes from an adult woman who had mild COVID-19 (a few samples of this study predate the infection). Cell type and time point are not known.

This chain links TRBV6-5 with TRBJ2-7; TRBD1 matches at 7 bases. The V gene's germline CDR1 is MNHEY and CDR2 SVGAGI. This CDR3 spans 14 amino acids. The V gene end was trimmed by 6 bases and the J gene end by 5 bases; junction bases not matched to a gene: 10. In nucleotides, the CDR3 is TGTGCCAGCAGAAAGACAGGGATGGGGAACGAGCAGTACTTC. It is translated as CASRKTGMGNEQYF.

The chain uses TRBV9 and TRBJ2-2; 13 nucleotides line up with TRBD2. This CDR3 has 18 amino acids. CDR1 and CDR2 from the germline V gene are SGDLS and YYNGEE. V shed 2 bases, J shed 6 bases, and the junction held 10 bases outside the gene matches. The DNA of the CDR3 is TGTGCCAGCAGCGTTGGACTAGCGGGAGATTATTTGGCCGGGGAGCTGTTTTTT. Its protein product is CASSVGLAGDYLAGELFF.

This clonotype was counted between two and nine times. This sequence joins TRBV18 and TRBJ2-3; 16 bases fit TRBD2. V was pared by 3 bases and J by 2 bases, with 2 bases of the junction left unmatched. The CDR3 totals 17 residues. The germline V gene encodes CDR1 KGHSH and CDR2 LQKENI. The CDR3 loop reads CASSPGLAGGNTDTQYF. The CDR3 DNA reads TGTGCCAGCTCACCGGGACTAGCGGGAGGGAACACAGATACGCAGTATTTT.

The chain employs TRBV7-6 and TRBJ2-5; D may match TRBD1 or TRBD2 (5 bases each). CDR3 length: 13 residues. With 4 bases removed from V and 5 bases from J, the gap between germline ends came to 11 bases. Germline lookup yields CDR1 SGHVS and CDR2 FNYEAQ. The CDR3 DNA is TGTGCCAGCAGCTGGGGGAATGTTGAGACCCAGTACTTC. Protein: CASSWGNVETQYF. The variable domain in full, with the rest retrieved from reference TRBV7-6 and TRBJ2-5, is GAGVSQSPRYKVTKRGQDVALRCDPISGHVSLYWYRQALGQGPEFLTYFNYEAQQDKSGLPNDRFSAERPEGSISTLTIQRTEQRDSAMYRCASSWGNVETQYFGPGTRLLVL.

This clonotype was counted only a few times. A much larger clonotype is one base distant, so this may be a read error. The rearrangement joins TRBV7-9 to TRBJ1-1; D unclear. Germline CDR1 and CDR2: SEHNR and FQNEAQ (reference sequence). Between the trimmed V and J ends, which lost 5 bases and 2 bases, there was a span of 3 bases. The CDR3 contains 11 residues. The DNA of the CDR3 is TGTGCCAGCAGCGACAACACTGAAGCTTTCTTT. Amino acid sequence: CASSDNTEAFF.

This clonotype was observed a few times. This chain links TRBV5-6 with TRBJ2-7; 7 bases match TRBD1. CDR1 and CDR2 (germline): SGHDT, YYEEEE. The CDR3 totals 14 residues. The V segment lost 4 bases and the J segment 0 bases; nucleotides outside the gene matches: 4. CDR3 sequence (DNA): TGTGCCAGCAGCCAGGGACAGAGCTCCTACGAGCAGTACTTC. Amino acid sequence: CASSQGQSSYEQYF.

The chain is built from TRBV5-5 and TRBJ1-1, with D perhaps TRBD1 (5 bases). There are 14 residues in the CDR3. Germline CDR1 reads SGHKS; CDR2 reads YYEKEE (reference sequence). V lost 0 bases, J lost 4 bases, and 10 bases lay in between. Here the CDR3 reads CASSLEGRVTEAFF. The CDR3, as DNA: TGTGCCAGCAGCTTGGAGGGGCGTGTCACTGAAGCTTTCTTT.

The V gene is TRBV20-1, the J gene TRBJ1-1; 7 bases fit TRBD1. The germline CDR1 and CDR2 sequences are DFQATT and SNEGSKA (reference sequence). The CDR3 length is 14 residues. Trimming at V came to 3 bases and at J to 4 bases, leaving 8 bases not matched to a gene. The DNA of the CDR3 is TGCAGTGCTAGCGAGACAGGGCAGGGCACTGAAGCTTTCTTT. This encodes CSASETGQGTEAFF.

The CDR3 bases are TGTGCCAGCAGTTTAGGCGCAGGGGGCAACTATGGCTACACCTTC. Its protein product is CASSLGAGGNYGYTF. J is TRBJ1-2 and V is TRBV12-3 or TRBV12-4; 8 positions match TRBD1. Trimming removed 1 base from V and 2 bases from J; junction bases left unmatched: 3. CDR3 length: 15 residues.

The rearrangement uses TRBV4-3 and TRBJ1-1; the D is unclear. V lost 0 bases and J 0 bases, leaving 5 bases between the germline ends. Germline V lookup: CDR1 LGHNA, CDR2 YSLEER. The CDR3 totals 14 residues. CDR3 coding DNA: TGCGCCAGCAGCCAAGATTGGGTGAACACTGAAGCTTTCTTT. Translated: CASSQDWVNTEAFF.

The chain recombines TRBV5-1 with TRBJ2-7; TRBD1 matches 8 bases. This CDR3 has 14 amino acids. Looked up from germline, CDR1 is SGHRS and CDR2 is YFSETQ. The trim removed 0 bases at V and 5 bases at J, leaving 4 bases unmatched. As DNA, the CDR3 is TGCGCCAGCAGCTTGGGACAGGGGCAAGACGAGCAGTACTTC. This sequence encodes CASSLGQGQDEQYF.

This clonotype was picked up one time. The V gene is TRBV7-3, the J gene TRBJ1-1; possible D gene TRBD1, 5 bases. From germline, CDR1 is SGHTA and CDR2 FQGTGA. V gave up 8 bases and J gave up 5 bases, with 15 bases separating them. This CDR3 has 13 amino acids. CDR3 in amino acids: CASGKGRLTEAFF. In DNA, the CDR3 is TGTGCCAGCGGCAAGGGGCGCTTAACTGAAGCTTTCTTT.

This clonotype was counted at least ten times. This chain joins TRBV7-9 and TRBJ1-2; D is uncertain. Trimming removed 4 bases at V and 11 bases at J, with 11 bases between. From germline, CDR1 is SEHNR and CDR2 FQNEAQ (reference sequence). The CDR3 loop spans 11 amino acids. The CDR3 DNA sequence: TGTGCCAGCAGCTCCATACCGGTGTACACCTTC. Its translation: CASSSIPVYTF.

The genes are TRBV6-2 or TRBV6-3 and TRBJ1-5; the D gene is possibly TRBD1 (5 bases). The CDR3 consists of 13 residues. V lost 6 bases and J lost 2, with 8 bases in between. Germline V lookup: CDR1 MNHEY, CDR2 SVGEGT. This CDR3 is CASSRDGNQPQHF. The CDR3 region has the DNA TGTGCCAGCAGCCGGGACGGCAATCAGCCCCAGCATTTT.

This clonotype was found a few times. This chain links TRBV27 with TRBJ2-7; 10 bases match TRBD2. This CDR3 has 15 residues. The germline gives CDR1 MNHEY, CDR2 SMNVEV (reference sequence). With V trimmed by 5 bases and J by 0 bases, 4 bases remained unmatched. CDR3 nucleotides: TGTGCCAGCAGTAATAGCGGGAGGCCCTCCTACGAGCAGTACTTC. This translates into CASSNSGRPSYEQYF.

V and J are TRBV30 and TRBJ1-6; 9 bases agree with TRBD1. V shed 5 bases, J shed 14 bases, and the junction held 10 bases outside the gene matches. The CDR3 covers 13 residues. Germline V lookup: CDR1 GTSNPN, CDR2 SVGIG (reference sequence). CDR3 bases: TGTGCCTGGGAACCGGGACAGGGTCTATCCCTCCACTTT. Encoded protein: CAWEPGQGLSLHF.

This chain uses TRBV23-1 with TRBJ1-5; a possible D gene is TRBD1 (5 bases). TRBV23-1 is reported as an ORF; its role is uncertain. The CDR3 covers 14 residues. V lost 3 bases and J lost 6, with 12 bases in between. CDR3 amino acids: CASSQAGRGQPQHF. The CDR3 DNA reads TGCGCCAGCAGTCAGGCGGGTAGGGGTCAGCCCCAGCATTTT.